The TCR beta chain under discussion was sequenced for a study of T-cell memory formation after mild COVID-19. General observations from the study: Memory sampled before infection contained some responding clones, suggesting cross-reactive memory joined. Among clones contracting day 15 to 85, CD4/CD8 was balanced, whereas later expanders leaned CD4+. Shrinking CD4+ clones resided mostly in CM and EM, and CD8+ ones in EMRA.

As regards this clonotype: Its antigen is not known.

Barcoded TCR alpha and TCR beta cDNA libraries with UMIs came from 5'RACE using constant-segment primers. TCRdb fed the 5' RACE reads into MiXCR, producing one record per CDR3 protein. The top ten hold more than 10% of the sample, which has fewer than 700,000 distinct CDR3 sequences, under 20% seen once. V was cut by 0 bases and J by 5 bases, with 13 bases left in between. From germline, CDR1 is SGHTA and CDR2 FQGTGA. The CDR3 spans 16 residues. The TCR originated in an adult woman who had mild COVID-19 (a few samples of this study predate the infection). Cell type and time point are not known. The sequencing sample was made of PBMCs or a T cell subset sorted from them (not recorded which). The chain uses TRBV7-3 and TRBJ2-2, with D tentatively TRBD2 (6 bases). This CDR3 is CASSLTEGGGTGELFF. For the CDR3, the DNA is TGTGCCAGCAGCTTAACGGAGGGTGGAGGGACCGGGGAGCTGTTTTTT.